The 8 T cell receptor beta chains below were found in one sample sequenced in a study of blood T cell repertoires in COVID-19. The assay was immunoSEQ multiplex PCR, and TCRdb's table has in-frame clones only and misses some. The table has 150,000 to 200,000 clones, around 87% seen once. Sequenced: peripheral blood. Receptors originate from a man aged 18 to 29 with acute or convalescent COVID-19.

The V and J genes are TRBV10-1 and TRBJ2-1; D unclear. Trimming shortened V by 1 base and J by 2 bases, and 12 bases separated the two germline ends. The CDR3 is 16 amino acids. Germline V gene data show CDR1 as WNHNN and CDR2 as SYGVQD (reference sequence). Here the CDR3 DNA reads TGCGCCAGCAGTGAGTATGGGCCGGTTACCTACAATGAGCAGTTCTTC. It translates to CASSEYGPVTYNEQFF.

Only a few counts were recorded for this clone. This chain uses TRBV7-9 with TRBJ2-5, with 9 bases matching TRBD2. This CDR3 comprises 15 residues. V gave up 6 bases and J gave up 0 bases; unmatched junction bases: 5. Germline CDR1 is SEHNR and CDR2 is FQNEAQ (reference sequence). The CDR3 sequence: CASRPLAGYQETQYF. For the CDR3, the DNA is TGTGCCAGCAGACCACTAGCGGGTTACCAAGAGACCCAGTACTTC.

This chain connects TRBV11-3 to TRBJ1-1; no definite D call. The CDR3 extends over 13 amino acids. Germline CDR1 reads SGHNT; CDR2 reads YENEEA. Trimming pared 3 bases from V and 2 bases from J, leaving 7 bases between. CDR3 bases: TGTGCCAGCAGCTTTGTTACTAACACTGAAGCTTTCTTT. Protein: CASSFVTNTEAFF.

This CDR3 reads CASSLSRGGNQPQHF. CDR3 bases: TGTGCCAGCAGTTTATCGCGGGGAGGGAATCAGCCCCAGCATTTT. The rearrangement joins TRBV27 to TRBJ1-5; D is unclear. The germline CDR1 and CDR2 sequences are MNHEY and SMNVEV (reference sequence). The V and J ends lost 0 bases and 4 bases respectively, with 10 bases between them. This CDR3 comprises 15 residues.

This sequence joins TRBV30 and TRBJ1-1; 9 nucleotides align to TRBD1. V lost 1 base and J lost 6; bases outside the gene matches: 0. This CDR3 spans 12 amino acids. Germline CDR1 GTSNPN, CDR2 SVGIG (reference sequence). The DNA for the CDR3 is TGTGCCTGGAGTGGGGACAGGGCTGAAGCTTTCTTT. Residues: CAWSGDRAEAFF.

The rearrangement joins TRBV30 to TRBJ1-2; D ambiguous. Germline CDR1 GTSNPN, CDR2 SVGIG (reference sequence). V dropped 2 bases and J dropped 2 bases, with 9 bases sitting between them. This CDR3 contains 13 residues. The CDR3 DNA reads as TGTGCCTGGAGTATAAGGGAGAACTATGGCTACACCTTC. It encodes CAWSIRENYGYTF.

J is TRBJ1-1 and V is TRBV19; D is unresolved. The germline V gene has CDR1 LNHDA and CDR2 SQIVND (reference sequence). V lost 5 bases and J lost 4, with 17 bases in between. The CDR3 loop spans 15 amino acids. This CDR3 is CASSLKDGGITEAFF. As DNA, the CDR3 is TGTGCCAGTAGTCTCAAAGACGGAGGGATCACTGAAGCTTTCTTT.

The J gene is TRBJ1-6, the V gene TRBV7-9, with D possibly matching TRBD1 (6 bases). V lost 3 bases and J 5 bases, leaving 17 bases between the germline ends. The CDR3 covers 17 residues. Germline V lookup: CDR1 SEHNR, CDR2 FQNEAQ (reference sequence). The CDR3 loop reads CASSLGGPGSDNSPLHF. The CDR3 nucleotides are TGTGCCAGCAGCTTGGGGGGGCCGGGGTCGGATAATTCACCCCTCCACTTT.